This is a list of T cell receptor beta chains from one sample in a study of shared clonotypes between healthy human individuals. Sequenced by immunoSEQ multiplex PCR; TCRdb stores in-frame clones only, minus some. The table shows more than 200,000 clones, with over 60% occurring only once. The specimen sequenced was memory CD4+ T cells sorted from blood. Receptors were obtained from a man younger than 40 in good health. Each CDR3 is given with its conserved first and last residue. The D gene is left open where the match is weak. A clone size is listed for some rows: how often the clone was seen (once, few, many), or a class if it is expanded.

>TRBJ2-7|TRBV27|-|-
CASSDDREDEQYF
TGTGCCAGCAGTGACGACAGGGAGGACGAGCAGTACTTC
>TRBJ1-1|TRBV4-3|-|-
CASSPSGVGVTEAFF
TGCGCCAGCAGCCCCAGTGGGGTTGGTGTCACTGAAGCTTTCTTT
>TRBJ1-1|TRBV5-6|TRBD1|-
CASSGTGINTEAFF
TGTGCCAGCAGCGGGACAGGGATAAACACTGAAGCTTTCTTT
>TRBJ2-2|TRBV11-2|-|few
CASSLSGAAGELFF
TGTGCCAGCAGCTTGTCAGGGGCGGCCGGGGAGCTGTTTTTT
>TRBJ2-7|TRBV7-9|-|-
CASSPPSVNEQYF
TGTGCCAGCAGCCCCCCGTCCGTTAACGAGCAGTACTTC
>TRBJ1-1|TRBV5-1|-|-
CASSLEGVAFF
TGCGCCAGCAGCTTGGAAGGGGTGGCTTTCTTT
>TRBJ2-5|TRBV14|-|-
CASSQVEGTGNRETQYF
TGTGCCAGCAGCCAAGTTGAGGGGACGGGAAACAGAGAGACCCAGTACTTC
>TRBJ2-7|TRBV27|TRBD1|-
CASSLKGAPYEQYF
TGTGCCAGCAGTTTAAAGGGGGCTCCCTACGAGCAGTACTTC
>TRBJ1-2|TRBV7-9|-|-
CASSLYPATQRGYTF
TGTGCCAGCAGCTTATACCCGGCGACCCAGCGGGGCTACACCTTC
>TRBJ1-5|TRBV19|-|-
CATTHGVNQPQHF
TGTGCCACCACCCACGGGGTAAATCAGCCCCAGCATTTT
>TRBJ2-1|TRBV13|-|-
CASSLYGATYNEQFF
TGTGCCAGCAGCTTATACGGAGCGACCTACAATGAGCAGTTCTTC
>TRBJ1-5|TRBV15|-|-
CATSRDEGQGYQPQHF
TGTGCCACCAGCAGAGATGAGGGGCAGGGCTATCAGCCCCAGCATTTT
>TRBJ2-1|TRBV19|-|-
CASSGRTPSSYNEQFF
TGTGCCAGTAGTGGCAGGACACCGAGCTCCTACAATGAGCAGTTCTTC